This T cell receptor (beta chain) was sequenced for a study of T-cell reconstitution after alpha-beta-depleted transplantation in children. A TCRbeta library incorporating unique molecular identifiers was prepared. TCRdb re-called the PCR reads through MiXCR, storing one row per CDR3 protein. Of 450,000 to 700,000 distinct CDR3 sequences detected, over 25% appear once; the ten largest clones hold approximately 39%. This clonotype was recorded many times. The antigen is not known. V lost 6 bases to trimming and J lost 7 bases, with 13 bases between them. The CDR3 covers 13 residues. Notes on the study in general: Surviving recipient T cells and thymic progenitors accounted for the high day-60 TCRbeta diversity observed in some patients. T cells produced anew were the main source of T-cell counts and diversity one year after transplant.

This specimen consisted of PBMCs, obtained before TCRalphabeta/CD19-depleted stem cell transplant. The clonotype comes from a boy younger than two with Wiskott-Aldrich syndrome, due to receive a stem cell transplant. This chain links TRBV12-3 or TRBV12-4 with TRBJ1-5; tentatively, D is TRBD1 (6 bases). CDR3 in DNA: TGTGCCAGCAGCTCGGCAGGGGTCCAGCCCCAGCATTTT. Its translation is CASSSAGVQPQHF.